These T cell receptor beta chains were read from a single sample in a study of blood T cell repertoires in COVID-19. The repertoire was sequenced with immunoSEQ multiplex PCR; TCRdb's copy has only in-frame clones and lacks some. The repertoire holds 88,000 or so clones, with about four fifths as singletons. Specimen: peripheral blood. The receptors here all came from a human donor in a cohort sampled during active COVID-19. Both conserved end residues are part of each CDR3. A D gene is named only where the DNA matches it firmly. The size of a clone is reported for some rows only, either as once, few or many, or as a class for expanded clones.

D gene	J gene	V gene	clone size	CDR3 protein	CDR3 DNA
TRBD2	TRBJ2-1	TRBV15	-	CATSRGSGVINEQFF	TGTGCCACCAGCAGAGGCAGCGGGGTTATCAATGAGCAGTTCTTC
TRBD1	TRBJ1-1	TRBV24-1	-	CATSDLDRTGNTEAFF	TGTGCCACCAGTGATTTGGATCGGACAGGAAACACTGAAGCTTTCTTT
-	TRBJ2-3	TRBV11-2	-	CASSPRGAGTDTQYF	TGTGCCAGCAGCCCCCGGGGGGCTGGCACAGATACGCAGTATTTT
-	TRBJ1-1	TRBV10-3	-	CAISEVMNTEAFF	TGTGCCATCAGTGAGGTCATGAACACTGAAGCTTTCTTT
TRBD1	TRBJ2-1	TRBV29-1	-	CSVLRQGASSYNEQFF	TGCAGCGTTTTAAGACAGGGGGCGAGCTCCTACAATGAGCAGTTCTTC
-	TRBJ2-5	TRBV7-9	-	CASSLARTGNIGREETQYF	TGTGCCAGCAGCTTAGCACGGACAGGGAACATTGGGCGGGAGGAGACCCAGTACTTC
-	TRBJ2-2	TRBV5-1	-	CASSLALNTGELFF	TGCGCCAGCAGCTTGGCCTTGAACACCGGGGAGCTGTTTTTT
-	TRBJ1-6	TRBV5-1	-	CASSSGTVSHSPLHF	TGCGCCAGCAGTTCTGGAACAGTATCCCATTCACCCCTCCACTTT
TRBD1	TRBJ1-5	TRBV3-1/TRBV3-2	once	CASSSQGEAQHF	TGTGCCAGCAGCTCTCAGGGGGAGGCCCAGCATTTT
TRBD1	TRBJ2-7	TRBV10-3	-	CAIRLGQGETYEQYF	TGTGCCATCAGATTAGGACAGGGAGAAACCTACGAGCAGTACTTC
TRBD2	TRBJ2-1	TRBV6-1	-	CASSEAGLAAYNEQFF	TGTGCCAGCAGTGAAGCGGGTCTAGCGGCCTACAATGAGCAGTTCTTC
-	TRBJ1-6	TRBV11-2	-	CASSPGPGTYASPLHF	TGTGCCAGCAGCCCAGGACCGGGGACATATGCTTCACCCCTCCACTTT
-	TRBJ2-3	TRBV11-3	-	CASSPRSGTSYRGADTQYF	TGTGCCAGCAGCCCTAGGTCCGGGACTTCATATCGAGGGGCAGATACGCAGTATTTT
-	TRBJ1-5	TRBV11-2	once	CASSLDGYNQPQHF	TGTGCCAGCAGCTTAGACGGGTACAATCAGCCCCAGCATTTT
TRBD2	TRBJ2-3	TRBV9	large	CASSVGQRGSVTDTQYF	TGTGCCAGCAGCGTAGGACAGCGGGGGTCCGTCACAGATACGCAGTATTTT
TRBD2	TRBJ2-1	TRBV6-2/TRBV6-3	-	CASSYPGTSGYNEQFF	TGTGCCAGCAGTTACCCCGGGACTAGCGGTTACAATGAGCAGTTCTTC
TRBD1	TRBJ2-2	TRBV15	once	CATSLQTGTAGELFF	TGTGCCACCAGCTTACAGACAGGGACGGCCGGGGAGCTGTTTTTT
TRBD1	TRBJ1-4	TRBV6-2/TRBV6-3	-	CASSYSADRGRHEKLFF	TGTGCCAGCAGTTACTCTGCGGACAGGGGGCGGCATGAAAAACTGTTTTTT
-	TRBJ2-7	TRBV6-5	-	CASTPDRTISYEQYF	TGTGCCAGCACGCCAGACAGGACAATCTCCTACGAGCAGTACTTC
-	TRBJ1-5	TRBV5-5	-	CASSLRTTQQPQHF	TGTGCCAGCAGCTTGAGAACCACCCAGCAGCCCCAGCATTTT
TRBD2	TRBJ2-3	TRBV5-1	-	CASSLTSGRGDTQYF	TGCGCCAGCAGCTTGACTAGCGGGAGGGGAGATACGCAGTATTTT
TRBD2	TRBJ2-2	TRBV7-2	-	CASSLAPGGAQVGELFF	TGTGCCAGCAGCTTAGCGCCCGGGGGGGCTCAAGTCGGGGAGCTGTTTTTT
TRBD2	TRBJ2-1	TRBV6-5	-	CASSYSGGPGNEQFF	TGTGCCAGCAGTTACAGCGGGGGCCCTGGTAATGAGCAGTTCTTC
TRBD1	TRBJ1-6	TRBV6-5	-	CASRGQYHSPLHF	TGTGCCAGCCGGGGACAGTACCATTCACCCCTCCACTTT
TRBD2	TRBJ2-1	TRBV5-1	-	CASSPMTSGVYNEQFF	TGCGCCAGCAGCCCTATGACTAGCGGGGTTTACAATGAGCAGTTCTTC
TRBD1	TRBJ2-2	TRBV28	-	CASSLLYRQGRRANTGELFF	TGTGCCAGCAGTTTACTATACCGACAGGGCCGCCGGGCGAACACCGGGGAGCTGTTTTTT
-	TRBJ1-6	TRBV6-5	-	CASSTGPRSPLHF	TGTGCCAGCAGTACAGGGCCGCGTTCACCCCTCCACTTT
-	TRBJ1-4	TRBV5-1	-	CASRSGQLLNEKLFF	TGCGCCAGCAGATCTGGACAGCTCCTTAATGAAAAACTGTTTTTT
-	TRBJ1-4	TRBV30	-	CAWSAGTNEKLFF	TGTGCCTGGAGTGCAGGGACTAATGAAAAACTGTTTTTT
TRBD1	TRBJ2-7	TRBV6-5	-	CASGLLGTGAEQYF	TGTGCCAGCGGACTACTCGGGACAGGGGCCGAGCAGTACTTC
-	TRBJ1-2	TRBV16	-	CASSQSLDSIQSGYTF	TGTGCCAGCAGCCAATCGTTGGACAGTATTCAAAGTGGCTACACCTTC
TRBD2	TRBJ2-3	TRBV5-1	-	CASSLGTSAQYF	TGCGCCAGCAGCCTCGGGACTAGTGCGCAGTATTTT
-	TRBJ2-5	TRBV5-1	-	CASSLAGETQYF	TGCGCCAGCAGCTTGGCCGGAGAGACCCAGTACTTC
-	TRBJ2-4	TRBV11-3	once	CASSLGDWVGNIQYF	TGTGCCAGCAGCTTAGGGGACTGGGTGGGAAACATTCAGTACTTC
-	TRBJ2-1	TRBV3-1/TRBV3-2	-	CASSQDPRGYNEQFF	TGTGCCAGCAGCCAAGACCCCAGGGGCTACAATGAGCAGTTCTTC
TRBD1	TRBJ1-6	TRBV18	-	CASSPSGGSYNSPLHF	TGTGCCAGCTCACCGTCAGGGGGCTCCTATAATTCACCCCTCCACTTT
TRBD2	TRBJ2-4	TRBV30	-	CALRGGSDTENIQYF	TGTGCCCTACGGGGCGGGAGTGATACCGAAAACATTCAGTACTTC
-	TRBJ2-4	TRBV24-1	-	CATSDGQFAKNIQYF	TGTGCCACCAGTGACGGACAGTTTGCCAAAAACATTCAGTACTTC
TRBD1	TRBJ1-5	TRBV19	few	CASSSPGQGHQPQHF	TGTGCCAGTAGTTCGCCGGGACAGGGTCATCAGCCCCAGCATTTT
TRBD1	TRBJ2-3	TRBV5-1	-	CASKGTGEADTQYF	TGCGCCAGCAAGGGGACAGGGGAAGCAGATACGCAGTATTTT
-	TRBJ2-2	TRBV29-1	-	CSVQRGPTGELFF	TGCAGCGTACAAAGGGGTCCCACCGGGGAGCTGTTTTTT
-	TRBJ2-3	TRBV11-2	-	CASSLDESLTDTQYF	TGTGCCAGCAGCTTAGATGAGTCACTTACAGATACGCAGTATTTT
-	TRBJ1-1	TRBV28	-	CASSFLGGTEAFF	TGTGCCAGCAGTTTCCTCGGGGGGACTGAAGCTTTCTTT
TRBD1	TRBJ1-2	TRBV6-5	-	CASKAGDRANYGYTF	TGTGCCAGCAAGGCCGGGGACAGAGCTAACTATGGCTACACCTTC